Below, 18 T cell receptor beta chains from the same sample are listed, as sequenced in a study of cytomegalovirus exposure and HLA in healthy donors. The study ran its PCR with 60 Vbeta and 13 Jbeta primers. Libraries were prepared by immunoSEQ multiplex PCR; TCRdb keeps only in-frame clonotypes and omits some of them. The sample has under 85,000 clones, approximately 72% seen once. Sequencing was carried out using PBMCs. Source of these receptors: a woman between 25 and 40 years old in good health and CMV-seronegative.

This rearrangement joins TRBV7-2 to TRBJ2-5; TRBD2 aligns across 8 bases. The junction had 9 bases not matched to a gene; V was cut back by 2 bases and J by 1 base. There are 17 residues in the CDR3. Per germline, CDR1 SGHTA and CDR2 FQGNSA. CDR3 DNA: TGTGCCAGCAGCTTAATGCTAGCGGGTACGAGCCAAGAGACCCAGTACTTC. Translation: CASSLMLAGTSQETQYF. Drawing the rest from reference TRBV7-2 and TRBJ2-5, the complete variable domain is GAGVSQSPSNKVTEKGKDVELRCDPISGHTALYWYRQSLGQGLEFLIYFQGNSAPDKSGLPSDRFSAERTGGSVSTLTIQRTQQEDSAVYLCASSLMLAGTSQETQYFGPGTRLLVL.

This clone has more than one count but fewer than ten. Different DNA sequences within this sample yield the same CDR3. V is TRBV4-1 and J is TRBJ2-7, with 8 bases fitting TRBD1. The V and J ends lost 4 bases and 0 bases, in that order; junction bases with no gene match: 5. The CDR3 spans 15 residues. Germline V CDR1 and CDR2: MGHRA, YSYEKL. CDR3 coding DNA: TGCGCCAGCAGCCCTGGGACAGGCAGCTCCTACGAGCAGTACTTC. Translating it yields CASSPGTGSSYEQYF.

The V and J genes are TRBV5-1 and TRBJ2-2, with D possibly being TRBD1 (5 bases). From germline, CDR1 is SGHRS and CDR2 YFSETQ. V lost 0 bases, J lost 0 bases, and 6 bases lay in between. The CDR3 sequence is 15 residues long. CDR3 residues: CASSLARANTGELFF. The CDR3 DNA is TGCGCCAGCAGCTTGGCCAGGGCGAACACCGGGGAGCTGTTTTTT.

The gene calls are TRBV5-4 and TRBJ2-7, with a tentative D call TRBD1 (6 bases). This CDR3 is 14 amino acids long. With 4 bases removed from V and 5 bases from J, the gap between germline ends came to 16 bases. Germline V CDR1 and CDR2: SGHNT, YYREEE (reference sequence). CDR3 nucleotides: TGTGCCAGCAGCCCCCGTCAGGGGCTCCACGAGCAGTACTTC. This encodes CASSPRQGLHEQYF.

The rearrangement joins TRBV13 to TRBJ2-3; TRBD2 matches at 10 bases. V trimming: 3 bases; J trimming: 2 bases; junction bases outside the gene matches: 11. The length of the CDR3 is 18 residues. CDR1 is PRHDT and CDR2 is FYEKMQ in the germline V gene (reference sequence). The CDR3 region has the DNA TGTGCCAGCAGCTTCCCTAGCGGGGGAGGAGGCTACACAGATACGCAGTATTTT. Its translation: CASSFPSGGGGYTDTQYF.

A single count supports this clone. The chain has TRBV6-6 and TRBJ1-4; possible D gene TRBD1, 6 bases. This CDR3 comprises 15 residues. Germline V gene lookup returns CDR1 MNHNY and CDR2 SVGAGI (reference sequence). Trimming removed 5 bases at V and 7 bases at J, with 17 bases between. The CDR3 loop is CASSGGGGHVEKLFF. The CDR3 nucleotides are TGTGCCAGCAGTGGCGGGGGGGGGCACGTTGAAAAACTGTTTTTT.

This clone was seen once. J is TRBJ1-1 and V is TRBV9; tentatively, D is TRBD1 (6 bases). CDR1 and CDR2 (germline): SGDLS, YYNGEE. Trimming took off 1 base at V and 5 bases at J, with 15 bases between the two ends. This CDR3 comprises 15 residues. The CDR3 reads CASSVLGGQGTEAFF. In DNA, the CDR3 is TGTGCCAGCAGCGTATTGGGGGGGCAGGGAACTGAAGCTTTCTTT.

The V call is TRBV5-1, the J call TRBJ2-5; no definite D call. V gave up 5 bases and J gave up 2 bases, with 10 bases separating them. Looked up from germline, CDR1 is SGHRS and CDR2 is YFSETQ. There are 13 residues in the CDR3. CDR3 region: CASRITVQETQYF. In DNA form, the CDR3 reads TGCGCCAGCAGGATTACTGTGCAAGAGACCCAGTACTTC.

The J gene is TRBJ1-3, the V gene TRBV5-8; the match to TRBD1 covers 8 bases. Germline loops: CDR1 SGHTS, CDR2 YDEGEE. This CDR3 comprises 16 residues. Germline trimming cut 1 base from V and 2 bases from J; bases unmatched to any gene: 5. CDR3 residues: CASSLSQGATGNTIYF. The CDR3 DNA sequence: TGTGCCAGCAGCTTGAGCCAGGGGGCGACTGGAAACACCATATATTTT.

This clone has more than one count but fewer than ten. The chain employs TRBV20-1 and TRBJ1-1; D call uncertain. Looked up from germline, CDR1 is DFQATT and CDR2 is SNEGSKA (reference sequence). V dropped 1 base and J dropped 10 bases, with 10 bases sitting between them. The CDR3 is made up of 11 amino acids. CDR3 bases: TGCAGTGCTAGAGCGCCAAGAGTAGCTTTCTTT. Its protein is CSARAPRVAFF.

This clone was picked up a small number of times. The gene calls are TRBV6-5 and TRBJ1-2, with TRBD1 identical over 12 bases. Germline V gene lookup returns CDR1 MNHEY and CDR2 SVGAGI. CDR3 length equals 15 residues. With V trimmed by 6 bases and J by 6 bases, 8 bases remained unmatched. The DNA of the CDR3 is TGTGCCAGCAGCCGCCCGGGACAGGGGGCAAATGGCTACACCTTC. This codes for CASSRPGQGANGYTF.

The gene calls are TRBV9 and TRBJ2-1, with D possibly matching TRBD2 (6 bases). The CDR3 runs 14 residues. Trimming removed 7 bases from V and 2 bases from J, with 13 bases in between. Germline V gene data show CDR1 as SGDLS and CDR2 as YYNGEE. CDR3 residues: CASAHGEAYNEQFF. Here the CDR3 DNA reads TGTGCCAGCGCCCATGGGGAGGCCTACAATGAGCAGTTCTTC.

V usage is TRBV5-4 and J usage is TRBJ2-1; TRBD2 agrees at 11 bases. CDR3 size: 17 residues. The germline V gene encodes CDR1 SGHNT and CDR2 YYREEE (reference sequence). The trim removed 5 bases at V and 0 bases at J, leaving 7 bases unmatched. CDR3 DNA sequence: TGTGCCAGCAGTGGAGGACTAGCGGGCGTCTCCTACAATGAGCAGTTCTTC. Translation gives CASSGGLAGVSYNEQFF.

The rearrangement joins TRBV9 to TRBJ2-3; a weak D match, TRBD2 (6 bases). Trimming cost V 1 base and J 5 bases, with 14 bases left between them. CDR3 length equals 15 residues. Germline-derived CDR1 and CDR2 are SGDLS and YYNGEE. CDR3 loop: CASSVRPGGEDTQYF. CDR3 nucleotides: TGTGCCAGCAGCGTACGCCCCGGGGGAGAAGATACGCAGTATTTT.

This clone was counted once. In DNA, the CDR3 is TGTGCCCCACCGCTAGGCGACGAGCAGTTCTTC. Amino acid sequence: CAPPLGDEQFF. The chain links TRBV30 to TRBJ2-1; D gene unclear. Per germline, CDR1 GTSNPN and CDR2 SVGIG (reference sequence). CDR3 length: 11 residues. V shed 8 bases and J shed 10 bases, with 15 bases lying between them. The full variable domain, in which reference TRBV30 and TRBJ2-1 provide the parts outside the CDR3, is SQTIHQWPATLVQPVGSPLSLECTVEGTSNPNLYWYRQAAGRGLQLLFYSVGIGQISSEVPQNLSASRPQDRQFILSSKKLLLSDSGFYLCAPPLGDEQFFGPGTRLTVL.

The CDR3 DNA is TGTGCCAGCAGTCCGGACAGTAAAGGCAATCAGCCCCAGCATTTT. As protein: CASSPDSKGNQPQHF. The gene calls are TRBV7-9 and TRBJ1-5; D is perhaps TRBD1 (6 bases). This CDR3 has 15 residues. V dropped 6 bases and J dropped 2 bases, with 14 bases sitting between them. Germline V CDR1 and CDR2: SEHNR, FQNEAQ (reference sequence).

This clone showed up just once. J is TRBJ1-1 and V is TRBV5-6, with no clear D. V was trimmed by 0 bases and J by 4 bases, leaving 10 bases between them. The germline V gene encodes CDR1 SGHDT and CDR2 YYEEEE. CDR3 length: 14 amino acids. Here the CDR3 reads CASSLGRAGTEAFF. CDR3 nucleotides: TGTGCCAGCAGCTTGGGACGGGCGGGCACTGAAGCTTTCTTT.

The rearrangement joins TRBV30 to TRBJ2-7; D perhaps matches TRBD2 (6 bases). V lost 1 base to trimming and J lost 1 base, with 11 bases between them. There are 14 residues in the CDR3. The germline V gene encodes CDR1 GTSNPN and CDR2 SVGIG (reference sequence). The CDR3: CAWSGGGGSYEQYF. For the CDR3, the DNA is TGTGCCTGGAGTGGAGGAGGAGGGTCCTACGAGCAGTACTTC.